The entry that follows covers one TCR beta chain sequence. The sample belongs to a study of blood T cell repertoires in COVID-19. The CDR3 length is 16 residues. Germline assignment: CDR1 SGDLS and CDR2 YYNGEE. The ends lost 4 bases at V and 4 bases at J; junction bases unmatched: 8. Assignment of participants to cohorts was predicated upon participant-reported clinical history. Sequenced by immunoSEQ multiplex PCR; TCRdb stores in-frame clones only, minus some. The repertoire holds fewer than 250,000 clones, with around 84% as singletons. The sequencing sample was made of PBMCs or T cells enriched from blood (not recorded which). The TCR sequence derives from a woman aged 25 to 39 who had recovered from COVID-19. The chain uses TRBV9 and TRBJ2-2, with TRBD1 matching over 9 bases. The CDR3 DNA reads as TGTGCCAGCAGCCCGAGGGGACAGGGTACCACCGGGGAGCTGTTTTTT. Translating it yields CASSPRGQGTTGELFF. The variable domain in full, with the rest retrieved from reference TRBV9 and TRBJ2-2, is DSGVTQTPKHLITATGQRVTLRCSPRSGDLSVYWYQQSLDQGLQFLIQYYNGEERAKGNILERFSAQQFPDLHSELNLSSLELGDSALYFCASSPRGQGTTGELFFGEGSRLTVL.